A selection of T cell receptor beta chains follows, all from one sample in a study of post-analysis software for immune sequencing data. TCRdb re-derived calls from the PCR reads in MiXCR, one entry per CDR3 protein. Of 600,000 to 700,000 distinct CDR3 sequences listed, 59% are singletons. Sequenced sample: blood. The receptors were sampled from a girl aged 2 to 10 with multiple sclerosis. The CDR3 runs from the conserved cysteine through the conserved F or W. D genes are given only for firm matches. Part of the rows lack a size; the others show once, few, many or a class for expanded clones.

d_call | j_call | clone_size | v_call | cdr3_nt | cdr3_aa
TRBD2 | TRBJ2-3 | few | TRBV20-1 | TGCAGTGCTAGGCGAGCCGGGACTAGAAACACAGATACGCAGTATTTT | CSARRAGTRNTDTQYF
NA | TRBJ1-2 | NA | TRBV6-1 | TGTGCCAGCAGTGTGCCGGGCTCCGTCTATGGCTACACCTTC | CASSVPGSVYGYTF
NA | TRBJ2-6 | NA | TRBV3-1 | TGTGCCAGCAGCCCCGCAGGACTCCCCTCTGGGGCCAACGTCCTGACTTTC | CASSPAGLPSGANVLTF
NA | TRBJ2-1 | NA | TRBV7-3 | TGTGCCAGCAGCTTAACCCGGACAAGCGGTGAGCAGTTCTTC | CASSLTRTSGEQFF
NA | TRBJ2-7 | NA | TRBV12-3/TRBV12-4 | TGTGCCAGCGGGGTACAGGTCGGTCGGTCCTACGAGCAGTACTTC | CASGVQVGRSYEQYF
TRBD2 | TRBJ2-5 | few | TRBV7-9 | TGTGCCAGCAGCTTACTACGGCTAGCGGGGGTGAAAGAGACCCAGTACTTC | CASSLLRLAGVKETQYF
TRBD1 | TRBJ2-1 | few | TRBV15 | TGTGCCACCAGTACTTGGACAGGGTTTCATAATGAGCAGTTCTTC | CATSTWTGFHNEQFF
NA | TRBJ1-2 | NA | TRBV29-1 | TGCAGCGTTACCGACTTCTATGGCTACACCTTC | CSVTDFYGYTF
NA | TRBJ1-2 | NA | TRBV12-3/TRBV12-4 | TGTGCCAGCAGTCCCCAGACAGCATATGGCTACACCTTC | CASSPQTAYGYTF
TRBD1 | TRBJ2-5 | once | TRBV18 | TGTGCCAGCTCACTTCGACAGGGAAATTATGAGACCCAGTACTTC | CASSLRQGNYETQYF
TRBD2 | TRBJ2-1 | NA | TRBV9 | TGTGCCAGCAGTCTCCCACTGGCGGGGGACAATGAGCAGTTCTTC | CASSLPLAGDNEQFF
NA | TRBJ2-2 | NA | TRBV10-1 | TGCGCCACCTCCCTAGGGGGGATAGGCCGGACCGGGGAGCTGTTTTTT | CATSLGGIGRTGELFF
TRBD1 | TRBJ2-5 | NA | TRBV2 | TGTGCCAGCAGTTTTACAGGGGTCCGACTGAGGGAAGAGACCCAGTACTTC | CASSFTGVRLREETQYF
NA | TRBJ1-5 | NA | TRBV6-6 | TGTGCCAGCAGTTACTCGACAGGCGGTCAGCCCCAGCATTTT | CASSYSTGGQPQHF
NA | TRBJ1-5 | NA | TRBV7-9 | TGTGCCAACAGCTTAAACTGGGAAGTAGGGCACAATCAGCCCCAGCATTTT | CANSLNWEVGHNQPQHF
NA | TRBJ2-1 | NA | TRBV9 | TGTGCCAGCAGCGTTAACACAGGTGACCTATACAATGAGCAGTTCTTC | CASSVNTGDLYNEQFF
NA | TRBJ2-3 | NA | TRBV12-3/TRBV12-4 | TGTGCCAGCAGTTTAGGGATGACAGATGCGCAGTATTTT | CASSLGMTDAQYF
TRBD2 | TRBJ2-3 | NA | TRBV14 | TGTGCCAGCAGCCAATCGGTTGGACTAGCGGGAGTGGGTACGCAGTATTTT | CASSQSVGLAGVGTQYF
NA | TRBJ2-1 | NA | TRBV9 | TGTGCCAGCAGCGTAGACCCGAGCTACAATGAGCAGTTCTTC | CASSVDPSYNEQFF
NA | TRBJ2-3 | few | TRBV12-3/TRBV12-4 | TGTGCCAGCAGCAACCGCGGGCGCGAGTATTTT | CASSNRGREYF
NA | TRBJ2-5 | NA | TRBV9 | TGTGCCAGCAGCGTATCTACTAGTGGGATCTTGGGGGAGACCCAGTACTTC | CASSVSTSGILGETQYF
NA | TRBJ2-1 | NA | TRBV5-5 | TGTACCAGCAGCTTATTGTTGATGGGGACGCCTAACAATGAGCAGTTCTTC | CTSSLLLMGTPNNEQFF
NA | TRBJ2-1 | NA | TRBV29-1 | TGCAGCGTCGCTTTTAGCGGCAATGAGCAGTTCTTC | CSVAFSGNEQFF
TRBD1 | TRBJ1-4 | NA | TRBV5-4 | TGTGCCAGCAGCTTGGGGGACAGGGAAGAAAAACTGTTTTTT | CASSLGDREEKLFF
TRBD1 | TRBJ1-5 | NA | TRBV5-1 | TGCGCCAGCAGCTTGGAACGGGACAGGAGTTATAGCAATCAGCCCCAGCATTTT | CASSLERDRSYSNQPQHF
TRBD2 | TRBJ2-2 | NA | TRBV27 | TGTGCCAGCAGTCCGGGACTAGCGGGCACCGGGGAGCTGTTTTTT | CASSPGLAGTGELFF
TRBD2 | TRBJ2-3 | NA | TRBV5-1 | TGCGCCAGCAGCTTGGGGACTTCCGGGACTAGCGGTTACGATACGCAGTATTTT | CASSLGTSGTSGYDTQYF
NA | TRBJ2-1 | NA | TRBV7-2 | TGTGCCAGCAGTTTGGGCCTAGGCCAGACCTACAATGAGCAGTTCTTC | CASSLGLGQTYNEQFF
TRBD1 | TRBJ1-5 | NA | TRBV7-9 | TGTGCCAGCAGCTTAGTACGTGCGGGACAGGGCGGGCCCCAGCATTTT | CASSLVRAGQGGPQHF